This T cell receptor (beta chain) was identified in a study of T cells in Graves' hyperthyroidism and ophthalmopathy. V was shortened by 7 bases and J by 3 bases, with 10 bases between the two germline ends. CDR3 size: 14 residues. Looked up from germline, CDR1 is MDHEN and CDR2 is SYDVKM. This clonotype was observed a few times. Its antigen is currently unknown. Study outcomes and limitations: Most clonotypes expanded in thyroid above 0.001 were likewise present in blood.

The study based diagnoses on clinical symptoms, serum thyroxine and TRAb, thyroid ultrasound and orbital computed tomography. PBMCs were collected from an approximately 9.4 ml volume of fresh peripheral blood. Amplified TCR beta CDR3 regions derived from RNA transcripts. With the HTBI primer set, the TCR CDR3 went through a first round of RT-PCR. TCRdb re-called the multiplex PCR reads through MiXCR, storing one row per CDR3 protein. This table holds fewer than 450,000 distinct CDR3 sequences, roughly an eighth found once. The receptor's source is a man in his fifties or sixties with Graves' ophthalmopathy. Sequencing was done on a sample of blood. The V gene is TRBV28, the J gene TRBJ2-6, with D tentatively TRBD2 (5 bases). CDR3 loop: CASTEVVGANVLTF. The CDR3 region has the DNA TGTGCCAGCACGGAGGTGGTTGGGGCCAACGTCCTGACTTTC.